This T cell receptor beta chain was found in a study of blood T cell repertoires in COVID-19. Study summary: PBMCs, B-cell-depleted T cells, or T cells were the source of the cDNA or gDNA that made up the material.

The CDR3 has 14 amino acids. V shed 4 bases, J shed 5 bases, and the junction held 7 bases outside the gene matches. Germline CDR1 reads SGDLS; CDR2 reads YYNGEE. In the original analysis: Reference gene primer amplification gave nucleated cell count estimates. Only in-frame clones appear in the TCRdb table, and some are missing; sequencing was by immunoSEQ multiplex PCR. V and J calls and clone size are given by that table; D and trimming were obtained from the DNA. Counted here are about 280,000 clones, 88% occurring once; the ten biggest clones make up about 9.8%. This TCR was sampled from a man younger than 30 with active or convalescent COVID-19. This rearrangement joins TRBV9 to TRBJ1-2; 8 bases match TRBD1. The specimen sequenced was peripheral blood. CDR3 loop: CASSFDRGPYGYTF. The CDR3 nucleotides are TGTGCCAGCAGCTTCGACAGGGGCCCTTATGGCTACACCTTC.